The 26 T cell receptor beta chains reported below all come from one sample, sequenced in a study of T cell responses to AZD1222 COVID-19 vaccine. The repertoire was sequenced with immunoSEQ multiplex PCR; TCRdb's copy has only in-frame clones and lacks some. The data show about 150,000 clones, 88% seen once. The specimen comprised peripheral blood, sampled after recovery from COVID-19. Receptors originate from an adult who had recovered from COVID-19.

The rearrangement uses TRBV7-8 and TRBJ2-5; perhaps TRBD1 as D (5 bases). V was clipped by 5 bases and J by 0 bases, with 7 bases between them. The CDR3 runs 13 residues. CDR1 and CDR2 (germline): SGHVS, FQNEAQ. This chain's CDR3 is CASSKGYQETQYF. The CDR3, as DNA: TGTGCCAGCAGCAAGGGGTACCAAGAGACCCAGTACTTC.

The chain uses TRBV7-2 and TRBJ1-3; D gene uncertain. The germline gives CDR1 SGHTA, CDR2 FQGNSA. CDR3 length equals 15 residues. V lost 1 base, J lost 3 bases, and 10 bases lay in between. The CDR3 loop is CASSLDAGGGNTIYF. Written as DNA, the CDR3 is TGTGCCAGCAGCTTAGATGCAGGCGGTGGAAACACCATATATTTT.

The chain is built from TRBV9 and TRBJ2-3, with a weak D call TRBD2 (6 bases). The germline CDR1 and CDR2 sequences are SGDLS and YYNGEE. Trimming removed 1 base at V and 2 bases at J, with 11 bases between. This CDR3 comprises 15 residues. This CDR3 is CASSVWGEDTDTQYF. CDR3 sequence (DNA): TGTGCCAGCAGCGTATGGGGGGAGGACACAGATACGCAGTATTTT. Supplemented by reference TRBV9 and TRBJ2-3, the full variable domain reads DSGVTQTPKHLITATGQRVTLRCSPRSGDLSVYWYQQSLDQGLQFLIQYYNGEERAKGNILERFSAQQFPDLHSELNLSSLELGDSALYFCASSVWGEDTDTQYFGPGTRLTVL.

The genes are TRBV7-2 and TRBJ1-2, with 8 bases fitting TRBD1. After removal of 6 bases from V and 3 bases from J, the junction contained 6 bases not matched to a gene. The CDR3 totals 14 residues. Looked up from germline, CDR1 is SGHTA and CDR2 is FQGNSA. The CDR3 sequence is CASSLDREHYGYTF. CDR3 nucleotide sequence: TGTGCCAGCAGTTTGGACAGGGAACACTATGGCTACACCTTC.

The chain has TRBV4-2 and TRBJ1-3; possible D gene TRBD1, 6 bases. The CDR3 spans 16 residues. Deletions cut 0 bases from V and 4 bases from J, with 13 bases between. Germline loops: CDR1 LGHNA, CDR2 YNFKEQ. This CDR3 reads CASSQEKGDSGNTIYF. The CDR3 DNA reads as TGTGCCAGCAGCCAAGAAAAGGGGGATTCGGGAAACACCATATATTTT.

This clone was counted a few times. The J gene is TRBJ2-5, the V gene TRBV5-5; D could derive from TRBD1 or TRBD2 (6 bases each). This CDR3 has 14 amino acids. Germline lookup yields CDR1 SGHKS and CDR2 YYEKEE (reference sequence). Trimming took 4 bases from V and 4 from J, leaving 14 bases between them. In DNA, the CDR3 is TGTGCCAGCAGCCCCGGGGGCTTCTTAGAGACCCAGTACTTC. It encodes CASSPGGFLETQYF.

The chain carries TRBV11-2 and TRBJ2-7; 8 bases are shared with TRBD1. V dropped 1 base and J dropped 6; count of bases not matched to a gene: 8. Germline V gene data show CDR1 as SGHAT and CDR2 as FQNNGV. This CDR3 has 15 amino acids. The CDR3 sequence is CASSLGRAGGFEQYF. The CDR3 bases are TGTGCCAGCAGCTTAGGGAGGGCAGGGGGCTTCGAGCAGTACTTC.

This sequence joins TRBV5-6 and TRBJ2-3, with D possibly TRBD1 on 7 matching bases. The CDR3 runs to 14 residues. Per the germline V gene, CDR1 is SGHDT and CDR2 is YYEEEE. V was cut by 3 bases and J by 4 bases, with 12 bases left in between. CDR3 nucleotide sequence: TGTGCCAGCAGCTCACAGGGGACTCCAGATACGCAGTATTTT. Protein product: CASSSQGTPDTQYF. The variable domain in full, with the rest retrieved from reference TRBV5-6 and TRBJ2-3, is DAGVTQSPTHLIKTRGQQVTLRCSPKSGHDTVSWYQQALGQGPQFIFQYYEEEERQRGNFPDRFSGHQFPNYSSELNVNALLLGDSALYLCASSSQGTPDTQYFGPGTRLTVL.

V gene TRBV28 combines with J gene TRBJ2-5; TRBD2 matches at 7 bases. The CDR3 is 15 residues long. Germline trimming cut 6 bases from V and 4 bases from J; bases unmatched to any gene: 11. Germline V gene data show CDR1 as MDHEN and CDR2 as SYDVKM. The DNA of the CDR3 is TGTGCCAGCAGATCTGCGGGAGTTATAAGAGAGACCCAGTACTTC. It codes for CASRSAGVIRETQYF.

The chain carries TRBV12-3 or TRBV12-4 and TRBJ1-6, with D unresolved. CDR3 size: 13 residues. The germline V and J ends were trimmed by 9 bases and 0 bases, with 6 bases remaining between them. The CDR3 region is CASRSSYNSPLHF. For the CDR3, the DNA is TGTGCCAGTAGAAGCTCCTATAATTCACCCCTCCACTTT.

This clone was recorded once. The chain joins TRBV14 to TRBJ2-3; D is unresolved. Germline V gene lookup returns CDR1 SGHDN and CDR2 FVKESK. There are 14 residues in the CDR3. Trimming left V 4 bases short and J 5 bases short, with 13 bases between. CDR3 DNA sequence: TGTGCCAGCAGCCCGGATCTAGGCCGAGATACGCAGTATTTT. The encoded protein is CASSPDLGRDTQYF.

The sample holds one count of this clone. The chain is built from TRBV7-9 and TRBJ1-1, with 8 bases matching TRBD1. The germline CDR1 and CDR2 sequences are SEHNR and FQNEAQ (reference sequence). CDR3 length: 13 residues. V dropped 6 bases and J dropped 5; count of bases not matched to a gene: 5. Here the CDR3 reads CASSDRGKTEAFF. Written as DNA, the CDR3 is TGTGCCAGCAGTGACAGGGGAAAGACTGAAGCTTTCTTT.

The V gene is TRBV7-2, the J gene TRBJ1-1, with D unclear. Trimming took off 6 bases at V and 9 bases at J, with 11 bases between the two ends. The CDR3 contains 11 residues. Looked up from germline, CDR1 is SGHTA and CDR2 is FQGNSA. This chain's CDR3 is CASSNSEKAFF. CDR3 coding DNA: TGTGCCAGCAGTAACAGCGAAAAAGCTTTCTTT.

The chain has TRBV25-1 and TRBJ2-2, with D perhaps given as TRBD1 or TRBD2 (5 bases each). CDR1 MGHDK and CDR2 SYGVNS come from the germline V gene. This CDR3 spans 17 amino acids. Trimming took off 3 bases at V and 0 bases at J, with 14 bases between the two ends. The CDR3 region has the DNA TGTGCCAGCAGTGACCCTTCGGGACGCCCGAACACCGGGGAGCTGTTTTTT. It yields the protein CASSDPSGRPNTGELFF.

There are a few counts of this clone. In DNA form, the CDR3 reads TGTGCCAGTAGTATAGCTTTCCGGGACAGACATCAGCCCCAGCATTTT. Translating it yields CASSIAFRDRHQPQHF. The rearrangement links TRBV19 to TRBJ1-5, with 7 bases that match TRBD1. This CDR3 region has 16 residues. After removal of 1 base from V and 5 bases from J, the junction contained 8 bases not matched to a gene. Looked up from germline, CDR1 is LNHDA and CDR2 is SQIVND (reference sequence).

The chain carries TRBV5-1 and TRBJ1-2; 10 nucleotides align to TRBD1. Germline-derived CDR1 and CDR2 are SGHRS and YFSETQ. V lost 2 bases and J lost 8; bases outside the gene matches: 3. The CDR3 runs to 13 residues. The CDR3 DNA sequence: TGCGCCAGCAGCTTAGGGACAGGGGAGGGCTACACCTTC. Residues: CASSLGTGEGYTF.

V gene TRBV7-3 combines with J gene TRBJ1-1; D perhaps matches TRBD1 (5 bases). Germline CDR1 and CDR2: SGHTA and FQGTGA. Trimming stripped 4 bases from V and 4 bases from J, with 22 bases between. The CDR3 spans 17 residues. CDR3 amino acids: CASSWSGQGAPLTEAFF. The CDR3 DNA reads TGTGCCAGCAGCTGGAGTGGGCAGGGCGCCCCGCTCACTGAAGCTTTCTTT.

This chain's CDR3 is CASSFVLGPRWAIAADNEKLFF. The CDR3 DNA reads TGTGCCAGCAGTTTTGTACTAGGACCCCGATGGGCAATAGCTGCAGATAATGAAAAACTGTTTTTT. The chain employs TRBV28 and TRBJ1-4, with D uncertain. This CDR3 is 22 amino acids long. CDR1 is MDHEN, CDR2 SYDVKM, per germline. V lost 3 bases and J lost 4, with 33 bases in between.

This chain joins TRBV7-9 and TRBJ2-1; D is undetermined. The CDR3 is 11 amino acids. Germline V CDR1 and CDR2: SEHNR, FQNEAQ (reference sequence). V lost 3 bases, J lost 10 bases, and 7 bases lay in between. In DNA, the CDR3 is TGTGCCAGCAGCTTCCGGACGGAGCAGTTCTTC. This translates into CASSFRTEQFF.

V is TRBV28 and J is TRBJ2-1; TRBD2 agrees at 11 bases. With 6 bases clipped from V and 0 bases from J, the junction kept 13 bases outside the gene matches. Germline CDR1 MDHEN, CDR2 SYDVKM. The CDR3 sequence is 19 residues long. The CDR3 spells CASSPVIAGGDSSYNEQFF. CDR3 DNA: TGTGCCAGCAGCCCGGTGATAGCGGGAGGGGATAGCTCCTACAATGAGCAGTTCTTC.

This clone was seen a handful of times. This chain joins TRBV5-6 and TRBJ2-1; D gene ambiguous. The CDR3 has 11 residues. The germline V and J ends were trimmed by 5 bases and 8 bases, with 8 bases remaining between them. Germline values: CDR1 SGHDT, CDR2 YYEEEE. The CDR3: CASSSVDEQFF. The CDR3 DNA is TGTGCCAGCAGTTCCGTCGATGAGCAGTTCTTC.

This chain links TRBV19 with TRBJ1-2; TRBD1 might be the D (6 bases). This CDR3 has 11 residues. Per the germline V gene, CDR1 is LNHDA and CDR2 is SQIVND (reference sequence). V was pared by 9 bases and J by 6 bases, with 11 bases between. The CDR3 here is CASQGNHGYTF. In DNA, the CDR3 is TGTGCCAGCCAGGGGAACCATGGCTACACCTTC. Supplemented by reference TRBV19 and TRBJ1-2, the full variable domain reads DGGITQSPKYLFRKEGQNVTLSCEQNLNHDAMYWYRQDPGQGLRLIYYSQIVNDFQKGDIAEGYSVSREKKESFPLTVTSAQKNPTAFYLCASQGNHGYTFGSGTRLTVV.

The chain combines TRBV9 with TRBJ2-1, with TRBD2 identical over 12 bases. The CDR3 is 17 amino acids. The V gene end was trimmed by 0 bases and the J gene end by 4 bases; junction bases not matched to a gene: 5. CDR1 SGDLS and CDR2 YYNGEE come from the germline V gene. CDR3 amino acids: CASSVDHGTSGYNEQFF. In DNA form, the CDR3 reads TGTGCCAGCAGCGTAGATCACGGGACTAGCGGGTACAATGAGCAGTTCTTC.

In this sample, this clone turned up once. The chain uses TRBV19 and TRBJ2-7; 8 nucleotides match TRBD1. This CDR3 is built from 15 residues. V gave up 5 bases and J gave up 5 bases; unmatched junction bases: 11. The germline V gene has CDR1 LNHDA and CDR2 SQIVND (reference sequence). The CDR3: CASSFRGLALDEQYF. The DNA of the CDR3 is TGTGCCAGTAGTTTCAGGGGGCTAGCCCTGGACGAGCAGTACTTC. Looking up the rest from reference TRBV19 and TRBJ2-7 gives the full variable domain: DGGITQSPKYLFRKEGQNVTLSCEQNLNHDAMYWYRQDPGQGLRLIYYSQIVNDFQKGDIAEGYSVSREKKESFPLTVTSAQKNPTAFYLCASSFRGLALDEQYFGPGTRLTVT.

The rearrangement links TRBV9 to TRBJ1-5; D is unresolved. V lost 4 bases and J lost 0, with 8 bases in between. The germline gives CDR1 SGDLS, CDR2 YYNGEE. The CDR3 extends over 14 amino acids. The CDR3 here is CASSYTDSNQPQHF. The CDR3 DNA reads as TGTGCCAGCAGCTATACAGATAGCAATCAGCCCCAGCATTTT.

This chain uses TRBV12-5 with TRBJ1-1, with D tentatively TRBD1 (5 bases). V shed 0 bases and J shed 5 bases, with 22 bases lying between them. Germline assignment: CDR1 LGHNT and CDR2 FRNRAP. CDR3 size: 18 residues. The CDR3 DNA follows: TGTGCTAGTGGTTTGGTACGGTTCAGGGTACCGCGGGGGACTGAAGCTTTCTTT. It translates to CASGLVRFRVPRGTEAFF.